This TCR beta chain was identified during a study of cytomegalovirus exposure and HLA in healthy donors. General study results and limits: CMV serostatus was the only immune exposure information that was available.

Germline-derived CDR1 and CDR2 are LGHNA and YSLEER. This CDR3 is built from 20 residues. V lost 0 bases to trimming and J lost 4 bases; unmatched junction nucleotides: 14. Points on this clone: The antigen remains unidentified.

Amplification used 60 Vbeta primers and 13 Jbeta primers. Libraries were prepared by immunoSEQ multiplex PCR; TCRdb keeps only in-frame clonotypes and omits some of them. The profile shows roughly 70,000 clones, about four fifths of them singletons. This TCR came from a man between 18 and 35 years old in good health and CMV-seronegative. The sample consisted of PBMCs. The genes are TRBV4-3 and TRBJ2-7; 14 bases fit TRBD2. The CDR3: CASSQDLAPTSGRAQYEQYF. The CDR3 DNA reads as TGCGCCAGCAGCCAAGACCTGGCCCCGACTAGCGGGAGGGCCCAGTACGAGCAGTACTTC.